Following are 7 T cell receptor beta chains from one sample sequenced in a study of OX40 agonist ivuxolimab in advanced cancers. Clones were read by immunoSEQ multiplex PCR, and TCRdb kept only the in-frame ones, dropping some. Altogether 55,000 to 75,000 clones are present, around 80% being singletons, with the ten largest covering around 1.1%. Sequences were derived from CD4+ or CD8+ T cells sorted from blood, sampled in a trial of the OX40 agonist ivuxolimab. These TCRs come from an adult with an advanced solid tumor such as melanoma, head and neck, liver or kidney cancer.

The rearrangement links TRBV6-6 to TRBJ1-2; D gene uncertain. This CDR3 contains 15 residues. Germline V gene lookup returns CDR1 MNHNY and CDR2 SVGAGI (reference sequence). With 5 bases removed from V and 4 bases from J, the gap between germline ends came to 17 bases. Here the CDR3 reads CASSDRGRGSYGYTF. The CDR3 bases are TGTGCCAGCAGTGACCGCGGGAGAGGGAGCTATGGCTACACCTTC.

Only a few counts were recorded for this clone. J is TRBJ1-2 and V is TRBV7-2, with 11 bases identical to TRBD1. The CDR3 totals 14 residues. Trimming cost V 5 bases and J 7 bases; bases outside gene matches: 6. The germline gives CDR1 SGHTA, CDR2 FQGNSA. As DNA, the CDR3 is TGTGCCAGCAGCCCCACGGGACAGGGGGGTGGCTACACCTTC. Translating it yields CASSPTGQGGGYTF. Full variable domain (remainder filled in from reference TRBV7-2 and TRBJ1-2): GAGVSQSPSNKVTEKGKDVELRCDPISGHTALYWYRQSLGQGLEFLIYFQGNSAPDKSGLPSDRFSAERTGGSVSTLTIQRTQQEDSAVYLCASSPTGQGGGYTFGSGTRLTVV.

The V gene is TRBV11-2, the J gene TRBJ2-5, with D tentatively TRBD2 (7 bases). With 2 bases removed from V and 3 bases from J, the gap between germline ends came to 10 bases. Germline loops: CDR1 SGHAT, CDR2 FQNNGV. There are 14 residues in the CDR3. This chain's CDR3 is CASSLRGREETQYF. The CDR3 nucleotides read TGTGCCAGCAGCTTAAGGGGGAGGGAAGAGACCCAGTACTTC.

V is TRBV5-1 and J is TRBJ1-2; 11 bases match TRBD1. CDR3 length equals 15 residues. Germline CDR1 and CDR2: SGHRS and YFSETQ. The junction had 6 bases not matched to a gene; V was cut back by 4 bases and J by 4 bases. The CDR3 loop reads CASSTGQGAAYGYTF. The CDR3 DNA reads as TGCGCCAGCAGCACTGGACAGGGGGCGGCCTATGGCTACACCTTC.

The V and J genes are TRBV5-8 and TRBJ2-3; 10 bases are a match to TRBD2. The CDR3 runs 14 residues. V lost 6 bases to trimming and J lost 1 base; unmatched junction nucleotides: 2. Germline CDR1 is SGHTS and CDR2 is YDEGEE. CDR3 protein: CASNLAGGTDTQYF. CDR3 coding DNA: TGTGCCAGCAACCTAGCGGGGGGCACAGATACGCAGTATTTT.

This chain joins TRBV7-2 and TRBJ2-1, with D perhaps matching TRBD2 (6 bases). The germline gives CDR1 SGHTA, CDR2 FQGNSA. The ends were cut back, 6 bases at V and 5 bases at J, with 14 bases in the middle. CDR3 length: 14 amino acids. The CDR3 spells CASSRTNPDNEQFF. DNA for the CDR3: TGTGCCAGCAGTCGGACTAATCCTGACAATGAGCAGTTCTTC.

The chain combines TRBV6-1 with TRBJ1-2, with D possibly matching TRBD1 (6 bases). The CDR3 is 14 residues long. In germline, CDR1 is MNHNS, CDR2 SASEGT. Trimming pared 2 bases from V and 7 bases from J, leaving 14 bases between. CDR3 residues: CASSEYTGTSGYTF. In DNA, the CDR3 is TGTGCCAGCAGTGAATATACAGGGACGAGTGGCTACACCTTC.